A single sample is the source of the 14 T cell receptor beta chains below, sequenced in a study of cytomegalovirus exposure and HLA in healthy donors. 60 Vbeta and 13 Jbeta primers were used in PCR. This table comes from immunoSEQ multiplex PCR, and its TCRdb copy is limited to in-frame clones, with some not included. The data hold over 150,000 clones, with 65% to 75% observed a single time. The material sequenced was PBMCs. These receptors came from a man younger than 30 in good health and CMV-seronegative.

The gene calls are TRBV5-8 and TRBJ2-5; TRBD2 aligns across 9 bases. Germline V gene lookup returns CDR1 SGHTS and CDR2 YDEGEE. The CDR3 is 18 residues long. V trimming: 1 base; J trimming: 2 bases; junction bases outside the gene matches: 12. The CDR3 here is CASSLLRGGLDVQETQYF. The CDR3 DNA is TGTGCCAGCAGCTTGTTGCGGGGGGGCCTCGATGTTCAAGAGACCCAGTACTTC. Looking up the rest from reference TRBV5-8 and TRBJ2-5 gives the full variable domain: EAGVTQSPTHLIKTRGQQATLRCSPISGHTSVYWYQQALGLGLQFLLWYDEGEERNRGNFPPRFSGRQFPNYSSELNVNALELEDSALYLCASSLLRGGLDVQETQYFGPGTRLLVL.

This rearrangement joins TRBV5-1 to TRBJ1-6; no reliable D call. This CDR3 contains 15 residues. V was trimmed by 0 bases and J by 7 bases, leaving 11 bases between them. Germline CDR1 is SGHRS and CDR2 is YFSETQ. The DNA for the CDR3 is TGCGCCAGCAGCTTGGAGCCAGGTCCGAATTCACCCCTCCACTTT. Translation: CASSLEPGPNSPLHF.

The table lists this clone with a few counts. The CDR3 loop reads CASSFQDRKNTGELFF. CDR3 nucleotide sequence: TGTGCCAGCAGTTTCCAAGACAGAAAGAACACCGGGGAGCTGTTTTTT. The chain is built from TRBV27 and TRBJ2-2, with a possible D match to TRBD1 (5 bases). The CDR3 extends over 16 amino acids. Germline CDR1 reads MNHEY; CDR2 reads SMNVEV (reference sequence). The V end lost 3 bases, the J end lost 1 base, and 12 bases lay between the germline ends.

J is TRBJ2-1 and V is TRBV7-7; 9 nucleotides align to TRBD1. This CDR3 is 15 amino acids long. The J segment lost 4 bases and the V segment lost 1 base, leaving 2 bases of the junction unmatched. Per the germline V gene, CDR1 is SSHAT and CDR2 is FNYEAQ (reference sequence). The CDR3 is CASSLGQGEYNEQFF. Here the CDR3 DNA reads TGTGCCAGCAGCTTAGGACAGGGGGAGTACAATGAGCAGTTCTTC.

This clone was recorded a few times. In nucleotides, the CDR3 is TGTGCCAGTACTTGGGGGGGATCAAATCAGCCCCAGCATTTT. This translates into CASTWGGSNQPQHF. The chain employs TRBV19 and TRBJ1-5; TRBD1 is a possible D gene (5 bases). The CDR3 extends over 14 amino acids. V was pared by 7 bases and J by 4 bases, with 14 bases between. Germline V lookup: CDR1 LNHDA, CDR2 SQIVND (reference sequence).

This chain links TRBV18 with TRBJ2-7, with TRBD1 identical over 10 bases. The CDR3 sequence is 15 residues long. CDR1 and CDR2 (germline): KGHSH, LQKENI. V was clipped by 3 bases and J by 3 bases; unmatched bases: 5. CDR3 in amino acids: CASSPPGTGDYEQYF. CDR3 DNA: TGTGCCAGCTCACCCCCCGGGACAGGGGACTACGAGCAGTACTTC.

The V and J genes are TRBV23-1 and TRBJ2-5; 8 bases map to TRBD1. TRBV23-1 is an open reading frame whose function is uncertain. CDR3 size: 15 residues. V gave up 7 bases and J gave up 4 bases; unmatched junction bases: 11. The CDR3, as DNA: TGCGCCAGCAATCCGCGGCAGGGGGCAGGAGAGACCCAGTACTTC. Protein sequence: CASNPRQGAGETQYF.

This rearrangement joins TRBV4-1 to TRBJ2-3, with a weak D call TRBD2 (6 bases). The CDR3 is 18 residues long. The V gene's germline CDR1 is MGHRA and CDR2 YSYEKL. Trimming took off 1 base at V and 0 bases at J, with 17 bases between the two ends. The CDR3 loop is CASSQVSRRALSTDTQYF. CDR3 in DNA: TGCGCCAGCAGCCAAGTTTCGAGGAGGGCTCTCAGCACAGATACGCAGTATTTT.

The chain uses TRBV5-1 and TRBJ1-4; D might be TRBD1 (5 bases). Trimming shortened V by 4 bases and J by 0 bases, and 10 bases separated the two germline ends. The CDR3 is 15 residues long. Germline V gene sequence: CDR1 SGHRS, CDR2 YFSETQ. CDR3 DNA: TGCGCCAGCAGCCCTCACAGGACAACTAATGAAAAACTGTTTTTT. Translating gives CASSPHRTTNEKLFF.

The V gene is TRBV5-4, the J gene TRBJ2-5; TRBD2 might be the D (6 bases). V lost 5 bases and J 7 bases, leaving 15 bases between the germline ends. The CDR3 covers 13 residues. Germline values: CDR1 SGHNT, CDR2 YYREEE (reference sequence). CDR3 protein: CASSFWRGGTQYF. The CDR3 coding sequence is TGTGCCAGCAGTTTCTGGAGGGGCGGGACCCAGTACTTC. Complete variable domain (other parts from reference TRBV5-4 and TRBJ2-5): ETGVTQSPTHLIKTRGQQVTLRCSSQSGHNTVSWYQQALGQGPQFIFQYYREEENGRGNFPPRFSGLQFPNYSSELNVNALELDDSALYLCASSFWRGGTQYFGPGTRLLVL.

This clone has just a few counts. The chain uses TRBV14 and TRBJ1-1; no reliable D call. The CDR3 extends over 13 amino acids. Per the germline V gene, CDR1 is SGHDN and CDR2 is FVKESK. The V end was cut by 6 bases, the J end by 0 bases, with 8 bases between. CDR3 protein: CASSPNLNTEAFF. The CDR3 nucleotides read TGTGCCAGCAGTCCCAATTTGAACACTGAAGCTTTCTTT. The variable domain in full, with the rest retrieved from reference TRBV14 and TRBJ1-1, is EAGVTQFPSHSVIEKGQTVTLRCDPISGHDNLYWYRRVMGKEIKFLLHFVKESKQDESGMPNNRFLAERTGGTYSTLKVQPAELEDSGVYFCASSPNLNTEAFFGQGTRLTVV.

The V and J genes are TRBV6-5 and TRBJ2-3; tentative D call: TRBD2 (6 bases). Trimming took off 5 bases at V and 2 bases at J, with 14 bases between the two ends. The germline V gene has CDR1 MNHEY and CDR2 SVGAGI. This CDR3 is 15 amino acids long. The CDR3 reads CASSLMAGNTDTQYF. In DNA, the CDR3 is TGTGCCAGCAGTCTGATGGCGGGGAACACAGATACGCAGTATTTT.

This CDR3 reads CASSLGATGVNTEAFF. CDR3 bases: TGCGCCAGCAGCTTAGGGGCGACAGGAGTCAACACTGAAGCTTTCTTT. The rearrangement uses TRBV5-1 and TRBJ1-1, with TRBD1 as a possible D gene (6 bases). The V end was cut by 2 bases, the J end by 2 bases, with 16 bases between. The V gene's germline CDR1 is SGHRS and CDR2 YFSETQ. CDR3 length: 16 amino acids.

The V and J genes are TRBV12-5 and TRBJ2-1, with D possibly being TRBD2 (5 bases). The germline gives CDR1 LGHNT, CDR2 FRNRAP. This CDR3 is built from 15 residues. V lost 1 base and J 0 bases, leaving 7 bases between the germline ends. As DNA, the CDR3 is TGTGCTAGTGGTTTGGGGACTGTCTCCTACAATGAGCAGTTCTTC. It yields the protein CASGLGTVSYNEQFF.